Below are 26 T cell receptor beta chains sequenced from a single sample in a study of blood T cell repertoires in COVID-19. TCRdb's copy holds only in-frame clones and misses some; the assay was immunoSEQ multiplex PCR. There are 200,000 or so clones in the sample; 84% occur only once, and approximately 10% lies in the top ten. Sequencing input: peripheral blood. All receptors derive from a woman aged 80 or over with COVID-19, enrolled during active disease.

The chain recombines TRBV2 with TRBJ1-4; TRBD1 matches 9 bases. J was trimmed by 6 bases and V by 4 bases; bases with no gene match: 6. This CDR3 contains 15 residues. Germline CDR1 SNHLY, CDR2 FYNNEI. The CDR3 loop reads CASSGTGTGYEKLFF. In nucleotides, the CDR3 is TGTGCCAGCAGTGGTACCGGGACAGGGTATGAAAAACTGTTTTTT.

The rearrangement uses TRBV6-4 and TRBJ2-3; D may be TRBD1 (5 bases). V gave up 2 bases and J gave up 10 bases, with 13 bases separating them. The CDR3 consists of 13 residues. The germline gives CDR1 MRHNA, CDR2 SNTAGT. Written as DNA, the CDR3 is TGTGCCAGCAGTGACAGGTTCTCAGGGCCGCAGTATTTT. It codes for CASSDRFSGPQYF.

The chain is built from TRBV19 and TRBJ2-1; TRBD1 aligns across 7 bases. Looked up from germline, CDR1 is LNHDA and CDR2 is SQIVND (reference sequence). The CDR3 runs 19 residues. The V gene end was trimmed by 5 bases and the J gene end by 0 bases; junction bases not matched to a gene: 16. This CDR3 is CASSETGAIYLSSYNEQFF. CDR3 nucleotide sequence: TGTGCCAGTAGTGAAACAGGGGCCATCTATCTCTCCTCCTACAATGAGCAGTTCTTC.

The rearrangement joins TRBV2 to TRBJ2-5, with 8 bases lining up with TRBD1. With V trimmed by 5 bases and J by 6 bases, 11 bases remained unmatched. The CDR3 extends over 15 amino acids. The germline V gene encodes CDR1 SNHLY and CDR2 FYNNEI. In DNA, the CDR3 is TGTGCCAGCAGTACAGGGGGTCCATTAATGAAGACCCAGTACTTC. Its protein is CASSTGGPLMKTQYF. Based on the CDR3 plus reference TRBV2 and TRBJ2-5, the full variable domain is EPEVTQTPSHQVTQMGQEVILRCVPISNHLYFYWYRQILGQKVEFLVSFYNNEISEKSEIFDDQFSVERPDGSNFTLKIRSTKLEDSAMYFCASSTGGPLMKTQYFGPGTRLLVL.

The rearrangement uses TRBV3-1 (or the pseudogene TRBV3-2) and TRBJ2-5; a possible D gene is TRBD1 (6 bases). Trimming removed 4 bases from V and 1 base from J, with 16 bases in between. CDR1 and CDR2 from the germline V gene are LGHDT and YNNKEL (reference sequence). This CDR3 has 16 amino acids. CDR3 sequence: CASSPQGKGSQETQYF. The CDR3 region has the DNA TGTGCCAGCAGCCCACAGGGTAAGGGTTCCCAAGAGACCCAGTACTTC.

The CDR3, as DNA: TGTGCCAGCAGCTTAGGGCTAGCGGAAGAGCAGTTCTTC. Translating it yields CASSLGLAEEQFF. The chain is built from TRBV7-2 and TRBJ2-1, with 7 bases fitting TRBD2. This CDR3 is built from 13 residues. The germline V gene encodes CDR1 SGHTA and CDR2 FQGNSA. Trimming cost V 1 base and J 10 bases; bases outside gene matches: 4.

The CDR3 is CASSVTGQWGGNEKLFF. The CDR3 DNA sequence: TGTGCCAGCAGCGTGACGGGACAGTGGGGAGGTAATGAAAAACTGTTTTTT. The chain recombines TRBV9 with TRBJ1-4; 7 bases agree with TRBD1. Germline CDR1 and CDR2: SGDLS and YYNGEE. V lost 2 bases and J lost 4; bases outside the gene matches: 11. This CDR3 has 17 residues.

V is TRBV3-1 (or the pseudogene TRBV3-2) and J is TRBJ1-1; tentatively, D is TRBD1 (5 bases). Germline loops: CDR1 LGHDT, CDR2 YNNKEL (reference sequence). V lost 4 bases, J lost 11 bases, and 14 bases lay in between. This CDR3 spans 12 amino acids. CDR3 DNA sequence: TGTGCCAGCAGCCGACGGGGGTTGGAGGCTTTCTTT. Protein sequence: CASSRRGLEAFF.

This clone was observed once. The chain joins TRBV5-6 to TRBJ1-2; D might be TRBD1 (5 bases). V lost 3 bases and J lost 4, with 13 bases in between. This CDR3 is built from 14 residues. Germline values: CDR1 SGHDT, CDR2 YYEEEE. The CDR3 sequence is CASSWGGAGYGYTF. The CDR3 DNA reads TGTGCCAGCAGCTGGGGAGGGGCCGGCTATGGCTACACCTTC.

CDR3 protein: CASSFTSGGETQYF. In nucleotides, the CDR3 is TGTGCCAGCAGTTTTACTAGCGGGGGCGAGACCCAGTACTTC. The gene calls are TRBV27 and TRBJ2-5; 11 nucleotides match TRBD2. The J segment lost 5 bases and the V segment lost 3 bases, leaving 2 bases of the junction unmatched. Germline values: CDR1 MNHEY, CDR2 SMNVEV (reference sequence). The CDR3 runs to 14 residues.

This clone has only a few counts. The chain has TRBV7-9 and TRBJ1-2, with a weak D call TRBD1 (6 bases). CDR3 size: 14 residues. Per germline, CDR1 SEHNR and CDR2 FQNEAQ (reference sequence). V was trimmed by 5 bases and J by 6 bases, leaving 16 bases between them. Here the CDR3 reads CASSRRGAGDGYTF. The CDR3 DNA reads TGTGCCAGCAGCCGGCGGGGGGCAGGCGATGGCTACACCTTC. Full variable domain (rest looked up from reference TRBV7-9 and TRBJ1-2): DTGVSQNPRHKITKRGQNVTFRCDPISEHNRLYWYRQTLGQGPEFLTYFQNEAQLEKSRLLSDRFSAERPKGSFSTLEIQRTEQGDSAMYLCASSRRGAGDGYTFGSGTRLTVV.

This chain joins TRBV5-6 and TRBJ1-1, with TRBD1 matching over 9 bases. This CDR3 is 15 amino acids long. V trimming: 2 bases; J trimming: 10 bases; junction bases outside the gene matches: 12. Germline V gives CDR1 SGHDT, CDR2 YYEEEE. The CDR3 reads CASSFAGTGSSGAFF. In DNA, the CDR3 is TGTGCCAGCAGCTTTGCCGGGACAGGGTCGAGTGGAGCTTTCTTT.

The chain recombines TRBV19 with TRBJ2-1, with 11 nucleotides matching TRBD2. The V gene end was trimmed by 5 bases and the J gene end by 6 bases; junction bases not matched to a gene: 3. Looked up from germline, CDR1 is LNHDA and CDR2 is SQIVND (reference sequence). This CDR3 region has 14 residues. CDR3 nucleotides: TGTGCCAGTAGTCGACTAGCGGGGCTCAATGAGCAGTTCTTC. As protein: CASSRLAGLNEQFF.

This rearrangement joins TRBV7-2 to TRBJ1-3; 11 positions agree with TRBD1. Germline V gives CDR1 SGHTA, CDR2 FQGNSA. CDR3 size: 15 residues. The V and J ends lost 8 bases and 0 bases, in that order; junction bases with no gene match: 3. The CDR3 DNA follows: TGTGCCAGCGGGACAGGGGGAAACTCTGGAAACACCATATATTTT. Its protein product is CASGTGGNSGNTIYF.

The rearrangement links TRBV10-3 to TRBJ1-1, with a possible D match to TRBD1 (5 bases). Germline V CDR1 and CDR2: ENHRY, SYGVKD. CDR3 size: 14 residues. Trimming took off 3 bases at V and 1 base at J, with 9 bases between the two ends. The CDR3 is CAISERGRNTEAFF. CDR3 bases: TGTGCCATCAGTGAAAGGGGCAGGAACACTGAAGCTTTCTTT.

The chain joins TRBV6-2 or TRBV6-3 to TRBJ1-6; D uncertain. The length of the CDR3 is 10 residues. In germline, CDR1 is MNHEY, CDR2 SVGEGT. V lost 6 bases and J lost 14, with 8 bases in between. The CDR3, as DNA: TGTGCCAGCAGCCTCGCGGCCCTCCACTTT. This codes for CASSLAALHF.

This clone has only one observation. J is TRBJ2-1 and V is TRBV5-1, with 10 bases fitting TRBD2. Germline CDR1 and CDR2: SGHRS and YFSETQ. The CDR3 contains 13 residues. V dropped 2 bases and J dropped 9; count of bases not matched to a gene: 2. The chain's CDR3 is CASSFTSGAEQFF. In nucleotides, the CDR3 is TGCGCCAGCAGCTTCACTAGCGGGGCTGAGCAGTTCTTC.

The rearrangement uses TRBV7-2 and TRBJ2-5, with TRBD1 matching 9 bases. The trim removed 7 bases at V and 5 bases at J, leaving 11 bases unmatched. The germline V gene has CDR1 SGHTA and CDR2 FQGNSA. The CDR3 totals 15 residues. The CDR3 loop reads CASNLLTGGLETQYF. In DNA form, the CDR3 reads TGTGCCAGCAACCTACTCACAGGGGGCCTGGAGACCCAGTACTTC. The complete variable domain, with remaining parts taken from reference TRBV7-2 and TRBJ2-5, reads GAGVSQSPSNKVTEKGKDVELRCDPISGHTALYWYRQSLGQGLEFLIYFQGNSAPDKSGLPSDRFSAERTGGSVSTLTIQRTQQEDSAVYLCASNLLTGGLETQYFGPGTRLLVL.

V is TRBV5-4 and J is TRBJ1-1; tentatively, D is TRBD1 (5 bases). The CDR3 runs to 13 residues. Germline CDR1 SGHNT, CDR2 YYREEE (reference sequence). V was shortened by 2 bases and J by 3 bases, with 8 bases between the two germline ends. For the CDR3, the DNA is TGTGCCAGCAGCTTTGACAGTTACACTGAAGCTTTCTTT. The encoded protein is CASSFDSYTEAFF.

The chain's CDR3 is CATSRATDQPQHF. The CDR3 DNA reads as TGTGCCACCAGCAGAGCAACGGATCAGCCCCAGCATTTT. The chain uses TRBV15 and TRBJ1-5; D is ambiguous. The CDR3 spans 13 residues. CDR1 is LNHNV, CDR2 YYDKDF, per germline (reference sequence). The V gene lost 1 base and the J gene lost 5 bases, with 6 bases spanning the gap.

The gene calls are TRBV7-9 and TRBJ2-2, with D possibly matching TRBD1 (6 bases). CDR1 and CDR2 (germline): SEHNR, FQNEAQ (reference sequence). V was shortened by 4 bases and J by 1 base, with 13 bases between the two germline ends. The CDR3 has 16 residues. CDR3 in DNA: TGTGCCAGCAGCTCTAGACAGGCCAAGAACACCGGGGAGCTGTTTTTT. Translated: CASSSRQAKNTGELFF.

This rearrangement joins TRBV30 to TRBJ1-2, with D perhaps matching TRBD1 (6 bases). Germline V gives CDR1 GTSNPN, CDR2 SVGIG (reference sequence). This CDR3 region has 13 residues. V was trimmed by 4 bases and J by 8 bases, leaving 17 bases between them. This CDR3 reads CAWTNRGAIGYTF. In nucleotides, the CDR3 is TGTGCCTGGACCAATCGGGGGGCGATCGGCTACACCTTC.

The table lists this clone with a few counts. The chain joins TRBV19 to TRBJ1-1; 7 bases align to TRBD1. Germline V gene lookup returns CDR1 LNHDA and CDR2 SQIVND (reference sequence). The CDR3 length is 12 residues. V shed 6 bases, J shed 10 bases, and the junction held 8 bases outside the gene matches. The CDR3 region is CASSADRALAFF. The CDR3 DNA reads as TGTGCCAGTAGCGCCGACAGGGCTCTAGCTTTCTTT.

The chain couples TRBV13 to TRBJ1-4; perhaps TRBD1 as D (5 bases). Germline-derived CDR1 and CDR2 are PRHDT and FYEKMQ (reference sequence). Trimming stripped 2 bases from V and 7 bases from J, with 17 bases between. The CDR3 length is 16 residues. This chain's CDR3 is CASSLNGDSLGEKLFF. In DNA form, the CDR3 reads TGTGCCAGCAGCTTAAATGGGGACTCCCTTGGTGAAAAACTGTTTTTT. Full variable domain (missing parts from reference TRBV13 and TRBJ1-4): AAGVIQSPRHLIKEKRETATLKCYPIPRHDTVYWYQQGPGQDPQFLISFYEKMQSDKGSIPDRFSAQQFSDYHSELNMSSLELGDSALYFCASSLNGDSLGEKLFFGSGTQLSVL.

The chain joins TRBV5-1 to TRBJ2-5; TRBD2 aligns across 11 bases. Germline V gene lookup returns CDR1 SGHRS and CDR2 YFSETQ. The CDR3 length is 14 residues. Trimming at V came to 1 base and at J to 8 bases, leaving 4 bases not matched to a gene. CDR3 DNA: TGCGCCAGCAGCTTGATTAGCGGGGGGGACACCCAGTACTTC. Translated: CASSLISGGDTQYF.

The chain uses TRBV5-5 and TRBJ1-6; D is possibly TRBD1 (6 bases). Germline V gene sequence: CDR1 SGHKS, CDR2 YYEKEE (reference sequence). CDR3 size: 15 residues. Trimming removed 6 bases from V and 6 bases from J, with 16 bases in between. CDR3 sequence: CASTPRTAFNSPLHF. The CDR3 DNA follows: TGTGCCAGCACCCCTAGGACAGCGTTTAATTCACCCCTCCACTTT.